The clone carrying this TCR beta chain was counted a single time. Antigen: not known. This sample stems from a study of long-term antiretroviral therapy in people with HIV. Study in general: In the earliest collections, sampling predates the 2015 immediate-ART recommendation by about a decade. Regarding the study as a whole: The study found that diversity rose after ART but stayed below transplant donor controls. Relative to control repertoires, HIV repertoires exhibited narrower CDR3 length ranges.

Germline V lookup: CDR1 GTSNPN, CDR2 SVGIG (reference sequence). V dropped 2 bases and J dropped 0 bases, with 5 bases sitting between them. The CDR3 has 13 amino acids. Running of the v3.0 immunoSEQ assay took place at survey level. Sequencing was performed with immunoSEQ multiplex PCR; in TCRdb, only in-frame clones are kept and a portion is missing. The sample lists tens of thousands of clones, roughly nine tenths occurring once. The clonotype was recovered from a man aged 50-59 years with HIV. The material sequenced was unsorted PBMCs, taken around 5 years before starting antiretroviral therapy. The chain links TRBV30 to TRBJ1-5; D remains unclear. CDR3 loop: CAWSFTSNQPQHF. The CDR3, as DNA: TGTGCCTGGAGTTTCACTAGCAATCAGCCCCAGCATTTT.